Presented here are 9 T cell receptor beta chains from one specimen sequenced in a study of breast tumors, draining lymph nodes, adjacent tissues. TCRdb re-analysed the multiplex PCR reads in MiXCR, keeping a single row per CDR3 protein. The sample lists more than 20,000 distinct CDR3 sequences; about 54% were seen once. Sequenced sample: breast tumor tissue. All receptors come from a female donor with breast cancer. Some clones in this sample may be carry-over from other donors' samples.

The genes are TRBV9 and TRBJ1-3, with D possibly being TRBD1 (6 bases). The CDR3 contains 13 residues. CDR1 and CDR2 from the germline V gene are SGDLS and YYNGEE. Between the trimmed V and J ends, which lost 5 bases and 7 bases, there was a span of 13 bases. CDR3 loop: CASSRGGGNTIYF. The CDR3 nucleotides read TGTGCCAGCAGTCGAGGGGGGGGCAACACCATATATTTT. Filled out from reference TRBV9 and TRBJ1-3, the complete variable domain reads DSGVTQTPKHLITATGQRVTLRCSPRSGDLSVYWYQQSLDQGLQFLIQYYNGEERAKGNILERFSAQQFPDLHSELNLSSLELGDSALYFCASSRGGGNTIYFGEGSWLTVV.

This clonotype has a count of ten or more. A much larger clone lies one base from this, so it may be a read error. The chain employs TRBV6-2 or TRBV6-3 and TRBJ1-3; 8 nucleotides line up with TRBD1. J was trimmed by 0 bases and V by 6 bases; bases with no gene match: 4. The CDR3 is 15 amino acids. Per germline, CDR1 MNHEY and CDR2 SVGEGT. CDR3 in DNA: TGTGCCAGCAGGCCAGGGGGCACCTCTGGAAACACCATATATTTT. Amino acid sequence: CASRPGGTSGNTIYF.

V and J are TRBV18 and TRBJ2-7; D ambiguous. Germline CDR1 and CDR2: KGHSH and LQKENI. With 0 bases removed from V and 5 bases from J, the gap between germline ends came to 8 bases. The CDR3 sequence is 13 residues long. CDR3 DNA: TGTGCCAGCTCACCACCGGGTATCCACGAGCAGTACTTC. This sequence encodes CASSPPGIHEQYF. The whole variable domain, remainder taken from reference TRBV18 and TRBJ2-7, is NAGVMQNPRHLVRRRGQEARLRCSPMKGHSHVYWYRQLPEEGLKFMVYLQKENIIDESGMPKERFSAEFPKEGPSILRIQQVVRGDSAAYFCASSPPGIHEQYFGPGTRLTVT.

This clonotype came up many times. The chain has TRBV5-5 and TRBJ2-1, with 10 bases that match TRBD2. V lost 2 bases to trimming and J lost 7 bases; unmatched junction nucleotides: 9. Germline values: CDR1 SGHKS, CDR2 YYEKEE (reference sequence). CDR3 length: 16 amino acids. CDR3 nucleotides: TGTGCCAGCAGCTTTGTGGCCAGCGGGGGGGCGAATGAGCAGTTCTTC. Encoded protein: CASSFVASGGANEQFF.

Of note for this clonotype: A clone one base away is much larger, so this may be a read error. The final CDR3 position lacks the conserved phenylalanine or tryptophan, pointing to a likely read error. It is unclear where the CDR3 begins or ends on the DNA, so no DNA is shown, and the CDR3 is as TCRdb lists it. The chain couples TRBV9 to TRBJ1-2; the D call of TRBD1 is as the table states it, not checked on the DNA. Per germline, CDR1 SGDLS and CDR2 YYNGEE. The CDR3 has 15 residues if both end residues are counted. CDR3 residues: CASSVGTGGNYGSAS.

In this sample, this clonotype turned up many times. The junction shows a germline mismatch at one end, possibly a read error. The V and J genes are TRBV20-1 and TRBJ2-7; perhaps D is TRBD1 or TRBD2 (6 bases each). The CDR3 totals 12 residues. Germline CDR1 reads DFQATT; CDR2 reads SNEGSKA (reference sequence). The DNA for the CDR3 is TGCAGTGCTAGAGGGGGGGCGTACGAGCAGTGCTTC. Translation: CSARGGAYEQCF.

The gene calls are TRBV10-3 and TRBJ2-7; D might be TRBD1 (5 bases). The CDR3 runs to 12 residues. Germline V gene sequence: CDR1 ENHRY, CDR2 SYGVKD. Trimming took off 4 bases at V and 3 bases at J, with 7 bases between the two ends. The CDR3 sequence: CAISGTNYEQYF. CDR3 nucleotide sequence: TGTGCCATCAGTGGGACAAACTACGAGCAGTACTTC.

V gene TRBV7-9 combines with J gene TRBJ1-5; no definite D call. Germline V lookup: CDR1 SEHNR, CDR2 FQNEAQ (reference sequence). The V end lost 1 base, the J end lost 6 bases, and 4 bases lay between the germline ends. The CDR3 spans 12 residues. The CDR3 DNA reads TGTGCCAGCAGCTTAGGGGTTCAGCCCCAGCATTTT. This translates into CASSLGVQPQHF. Filled out from reference TRBV7-9 and TRBJ1-5, the complete variable domain reads DTGVSQNPRHKITKRGQNVTFRCDPISEHNRLYWYRQTLGQGPEFLTYFQNEAQLEKSRLLSDRFSAERPKGSFSTLEIQRTEQGDSAMYLCASSLGVQPQHFGDGTRLSIL.

J is TRBJ2-7 and V is TRBV6-5; no definite D call. Trimming took off 5 bases at V and 2 bases at J, with 10 bases between the two ends. Looked up from germline, CDR1 is MNHEY and CDR2 is SVGAGI. The CDR3 runs to 13 residues. CDR3 region: CASSMLGAYEQYF. The CDR3 bases are TGTGCCAGCAGTATGCTTGGGGCCTACGAGCAGTACTTC.